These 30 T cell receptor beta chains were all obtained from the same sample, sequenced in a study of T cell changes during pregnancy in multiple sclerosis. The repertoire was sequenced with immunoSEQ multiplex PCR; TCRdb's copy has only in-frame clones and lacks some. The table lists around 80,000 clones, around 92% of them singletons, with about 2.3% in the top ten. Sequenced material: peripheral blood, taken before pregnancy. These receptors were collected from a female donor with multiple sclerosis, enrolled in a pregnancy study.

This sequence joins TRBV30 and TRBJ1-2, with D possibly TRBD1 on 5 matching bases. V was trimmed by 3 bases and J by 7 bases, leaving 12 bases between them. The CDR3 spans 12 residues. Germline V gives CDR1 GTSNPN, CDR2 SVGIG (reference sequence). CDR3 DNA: TGTGCCTGGAGCGGAGGGGCGGGTGGCTACACCTTC. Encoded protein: CAWSGGAGGYTF.

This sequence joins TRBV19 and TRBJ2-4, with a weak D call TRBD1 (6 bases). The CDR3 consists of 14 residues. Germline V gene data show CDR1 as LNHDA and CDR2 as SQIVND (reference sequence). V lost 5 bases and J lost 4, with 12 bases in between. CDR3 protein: CASSAYRVKNIQYF. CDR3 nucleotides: TGTGCCAGTAGTGCCTACAGGGTAAAAAACATTCAGTACTTC. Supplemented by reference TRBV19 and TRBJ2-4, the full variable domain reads DGGITQSPKYLFRKEGQNVTLSCEQNLNHDAMYWYRQDPGQGLRLIYYSQIVNDFQKGDIAEGYSVSREKKESFPLTVTSAQKNPTAFYLCASSAYRVKNIQYFGAGTRLSVL.

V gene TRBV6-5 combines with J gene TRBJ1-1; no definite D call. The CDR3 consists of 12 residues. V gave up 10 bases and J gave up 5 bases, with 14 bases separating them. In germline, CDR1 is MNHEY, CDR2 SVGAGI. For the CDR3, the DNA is TGTGCCACCTCGCGGGGAGGAACTGAAGCTTTCTTT. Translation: CATSRGGTEAFF.

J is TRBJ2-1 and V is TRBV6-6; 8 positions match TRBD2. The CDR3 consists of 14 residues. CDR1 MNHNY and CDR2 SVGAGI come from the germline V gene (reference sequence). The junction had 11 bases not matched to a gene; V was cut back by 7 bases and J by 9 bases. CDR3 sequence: CASNGRASRFEQFF. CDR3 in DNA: TGTGCCAGCAACGGGAGGGCTTCGAGATTTGAGCAGTTCTTC.

The CDR3 DNA is TGCGCCAGCAGCCAAGGGCCGACCCACAGGGATGAGCAGTTCTTC. Amino acid sequence: CASSQGPTHRDEQFF. The chain combines TRBV4-3 with TRBJ2-1; tentatively, D is TRBD1 (6 bases). The CDR3 is made up of 15 amino acids. Germline assignment: CDR1 LGHNA and CDR2 YSLEER. V dropped 1 base and J dropped 8 bases, with 15 bases sitting between them.

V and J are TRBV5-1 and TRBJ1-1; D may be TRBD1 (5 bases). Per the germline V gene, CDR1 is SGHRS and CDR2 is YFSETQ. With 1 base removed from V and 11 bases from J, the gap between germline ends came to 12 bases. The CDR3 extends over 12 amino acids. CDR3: CASSLNGGRAFF. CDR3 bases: TGCGCCAGCAGCTTGAATGGGGGGAGGGCTTTCTTT. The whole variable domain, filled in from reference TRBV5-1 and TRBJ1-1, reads KAGVTQTPRYLIKTRGQQVTLSCSPISGHRSVSWYQQTPGQGLQFLFEYFSETQRNKGNFPGRFSGRQFSNSRSEMNVSTLELGDSALYLCASSLNGGRAFFGQGTRLTVV.

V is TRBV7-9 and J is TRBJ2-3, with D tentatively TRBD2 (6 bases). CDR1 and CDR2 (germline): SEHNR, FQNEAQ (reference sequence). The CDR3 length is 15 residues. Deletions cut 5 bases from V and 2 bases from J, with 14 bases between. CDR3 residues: CASSPRSGHTDTQYF. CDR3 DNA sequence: TGTGCCAGCAGCCCCCGTAGCGGACACACAGATACGCAGTATTTT.

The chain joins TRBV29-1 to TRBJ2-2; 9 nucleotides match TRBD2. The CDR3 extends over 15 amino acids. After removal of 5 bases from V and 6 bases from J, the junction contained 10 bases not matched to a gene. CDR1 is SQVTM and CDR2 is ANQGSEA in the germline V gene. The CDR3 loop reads CSVRVAGGPPGELFF. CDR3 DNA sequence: TGCAGCGTTCGGGTGGCGGGAGGGCCCCCCGGGGAGCTGTTTTTT.

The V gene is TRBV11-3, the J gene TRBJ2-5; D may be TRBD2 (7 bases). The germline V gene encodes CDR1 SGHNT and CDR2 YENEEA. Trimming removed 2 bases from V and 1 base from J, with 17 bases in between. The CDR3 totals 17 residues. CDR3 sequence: CASSLLQGRGPQETQYF. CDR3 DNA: TGTGCCAGCAGCTTACTTCAGGGGAGGGGACCCCAAGAGACCCAGTACTTC. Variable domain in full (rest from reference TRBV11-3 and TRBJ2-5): EAGVVQSPRYKIIEKKQPVAFWCNPISGHNTLYWYLQNLGQGPELLIRYENEEAVDDSQLPKDRFSAERLKGVDSTLKIQPAELGDSAVYLCASSLLQGRGPQETQYFGPGTRLLVL.

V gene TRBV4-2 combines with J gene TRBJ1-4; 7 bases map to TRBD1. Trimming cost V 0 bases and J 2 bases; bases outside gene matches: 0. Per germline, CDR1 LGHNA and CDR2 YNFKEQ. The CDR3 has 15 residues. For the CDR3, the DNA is TGTGCCAGCAGCCAAGAGACAGGGACTAATGAAAAACTGTTTTTT. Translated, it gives CASSQETGTNEKLFF.

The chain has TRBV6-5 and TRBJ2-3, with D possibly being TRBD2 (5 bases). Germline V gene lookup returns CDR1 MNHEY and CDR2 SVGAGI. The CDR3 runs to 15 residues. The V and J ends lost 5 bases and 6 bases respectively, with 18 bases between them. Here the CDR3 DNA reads TGTGCCAGCAGTCTCTCCCGAGCCCCGGGGGATACGCAGTATTTT. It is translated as CASSLSRAPGDTQYF.

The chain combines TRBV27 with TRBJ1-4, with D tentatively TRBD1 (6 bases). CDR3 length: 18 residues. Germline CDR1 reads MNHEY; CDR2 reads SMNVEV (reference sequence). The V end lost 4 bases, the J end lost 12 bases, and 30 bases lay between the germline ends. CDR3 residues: CASSSYRARPSLLGQLFF. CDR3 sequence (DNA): TGTGCCAGCAGTTCATACAGGGCAAGGCCCTCACTTCTAGGGCAACTGTTTTTT.

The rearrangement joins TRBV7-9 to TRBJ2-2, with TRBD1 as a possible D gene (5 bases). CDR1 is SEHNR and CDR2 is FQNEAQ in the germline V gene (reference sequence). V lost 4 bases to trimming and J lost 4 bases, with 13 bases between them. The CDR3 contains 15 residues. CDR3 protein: CASSSFSQGTGELFF. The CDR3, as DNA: TGTGCCAGCAGCTCGTTCTCGCAGGGCACCGGGGAGCTGTTTTTT. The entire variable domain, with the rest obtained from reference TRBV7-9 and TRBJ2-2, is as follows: DTGVSQNPRHKITKRGQNVTFRCDPISEHNRLYWYRQTLGQGPEFLTYFQNEAQLEKSRLLSDRFSAERPKGSFSTLEIQRTEQGDSAMYLCASSSFSQGTGELFFGEGSRLTVL.

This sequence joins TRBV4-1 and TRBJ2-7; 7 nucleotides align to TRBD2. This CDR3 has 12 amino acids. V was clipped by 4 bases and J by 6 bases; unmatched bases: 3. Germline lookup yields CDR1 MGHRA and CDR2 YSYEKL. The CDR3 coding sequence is TGCGCCAGCAGCCCTCCGGGAGGCGAGCAGTACTTC. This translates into CASSPPGGEQYF.

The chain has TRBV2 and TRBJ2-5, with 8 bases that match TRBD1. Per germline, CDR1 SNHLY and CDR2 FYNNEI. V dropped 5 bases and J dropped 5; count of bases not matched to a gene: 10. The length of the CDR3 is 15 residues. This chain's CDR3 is CASSKDRVVKETQYF. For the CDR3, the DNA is TGTGCCAGCAGTAAGGACAGGGTCGTTAAGGAGACCCAGTACTTC.

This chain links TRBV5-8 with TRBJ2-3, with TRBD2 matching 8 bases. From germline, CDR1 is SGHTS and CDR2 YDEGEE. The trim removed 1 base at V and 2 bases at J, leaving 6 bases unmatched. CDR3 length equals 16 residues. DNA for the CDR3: TGTGCCAGCAGCTTGTCGGGGGGGGTACCCACAGATACGCAGTATTTT. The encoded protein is CASSLSGGVPTDTQYF. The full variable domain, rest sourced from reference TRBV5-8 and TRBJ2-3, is EAGVTQSPTHLIKTRGQQATLRCSPISGHTSVYWYQQALGLGLQFLLWYDEGEERNRGNFPPRFSGRQFPNYSSELNVNALELEDSALYLCASSLSGGVPTDTQYFGPGTRLTVL.

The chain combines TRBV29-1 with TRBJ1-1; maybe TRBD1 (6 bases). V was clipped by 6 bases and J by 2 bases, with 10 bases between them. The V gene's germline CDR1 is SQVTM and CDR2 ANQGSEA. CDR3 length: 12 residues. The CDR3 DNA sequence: TGCAGCGTAGGACAGTCTAACACTGAAGCTTTCTTT. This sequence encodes CSVGQSNTEAFF.

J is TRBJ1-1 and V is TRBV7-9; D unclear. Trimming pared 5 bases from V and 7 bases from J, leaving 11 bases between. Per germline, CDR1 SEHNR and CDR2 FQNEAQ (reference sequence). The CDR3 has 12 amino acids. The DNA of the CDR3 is TGTGCCAGCAGCCCTCACACACATGAAGCTTTCTTT. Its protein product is CASSPHTHEAFF.

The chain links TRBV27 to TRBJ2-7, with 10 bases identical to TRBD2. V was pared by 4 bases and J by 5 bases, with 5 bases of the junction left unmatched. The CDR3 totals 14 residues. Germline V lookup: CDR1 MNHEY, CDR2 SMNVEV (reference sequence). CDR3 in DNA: TGTGCCAGCAGTTCTCTAGCGGGAGTTGACGAGCAGTACTTC. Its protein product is CASSSLAGVDEQYF.

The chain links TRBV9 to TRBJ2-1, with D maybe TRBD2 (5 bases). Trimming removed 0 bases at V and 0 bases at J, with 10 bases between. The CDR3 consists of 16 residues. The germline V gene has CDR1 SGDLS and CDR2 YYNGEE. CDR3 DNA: TGTGCCAGCAGCGTAGTCGGCGGAGGCTCCTACAATGAGCAGTTCTTC. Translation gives CASSVVGGGSYNEQFF.

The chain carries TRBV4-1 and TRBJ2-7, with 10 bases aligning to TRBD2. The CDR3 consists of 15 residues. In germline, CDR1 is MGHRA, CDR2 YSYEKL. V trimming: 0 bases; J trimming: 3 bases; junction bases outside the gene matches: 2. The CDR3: CASSQDSGGFYEQYF. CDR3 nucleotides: TGCGCCAGCAGCCAAGATAGCGGGGGGTTCTACGAGCAGTACTTC.

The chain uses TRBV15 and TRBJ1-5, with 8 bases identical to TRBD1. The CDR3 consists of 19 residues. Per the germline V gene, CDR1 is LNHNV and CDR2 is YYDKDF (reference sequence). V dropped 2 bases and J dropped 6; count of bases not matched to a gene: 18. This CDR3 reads CATSRSITDRVKGRQPQHF. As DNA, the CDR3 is TGTGCCACCAGCAGATCCATAACGGACAGGGTTAAAGGACGTCAGCCCCAGCATTTT.

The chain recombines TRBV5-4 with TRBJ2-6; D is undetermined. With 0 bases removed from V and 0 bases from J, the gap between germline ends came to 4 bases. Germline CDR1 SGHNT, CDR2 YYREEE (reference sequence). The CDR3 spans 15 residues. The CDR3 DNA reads TGTGCCAGCAGCTTGGGTATCTCTGGGGCCAACGTCCTGACTTTC. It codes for CASSLGISGANVLTF.

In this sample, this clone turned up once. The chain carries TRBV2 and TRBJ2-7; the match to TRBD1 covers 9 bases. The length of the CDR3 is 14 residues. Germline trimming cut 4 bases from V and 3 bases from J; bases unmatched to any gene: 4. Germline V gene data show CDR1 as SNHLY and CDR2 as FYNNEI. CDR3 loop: CASSGGGQGYEQYF. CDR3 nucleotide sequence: TGTGCCAGCAGTGGAGGGGGACAGGGCTACGAGCAGTACTTC.

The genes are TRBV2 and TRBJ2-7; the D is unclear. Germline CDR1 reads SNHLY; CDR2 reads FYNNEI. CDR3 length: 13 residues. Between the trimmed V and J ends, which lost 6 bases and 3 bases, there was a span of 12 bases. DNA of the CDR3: TGTGCCAGCAGGGGCGACAACCGCTACGAGCAGTACTTC. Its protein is CASRGDNRYEQYF.

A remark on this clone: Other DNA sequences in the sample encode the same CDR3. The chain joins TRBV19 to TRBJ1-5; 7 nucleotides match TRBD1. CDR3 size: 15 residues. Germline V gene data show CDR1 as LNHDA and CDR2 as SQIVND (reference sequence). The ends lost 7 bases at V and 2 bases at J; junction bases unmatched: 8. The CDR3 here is CASKDDRAGNQPQHF. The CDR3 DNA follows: TGTGCCAGTAAAGACGACAGGGCTGGCAATCAGCCCCAGCATTTT. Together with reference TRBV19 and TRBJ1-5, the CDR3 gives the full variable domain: DGGITQSPKYLFRKEGQNVTLSCEQNLNHDAMYWYRQDPGQGLRLIYYSQIVNDFQKGDIAEGYSVSREKKESFPLTVTSAQKNPTAFYLCASKDDRAGNQPQHFGDGTRLSIL.

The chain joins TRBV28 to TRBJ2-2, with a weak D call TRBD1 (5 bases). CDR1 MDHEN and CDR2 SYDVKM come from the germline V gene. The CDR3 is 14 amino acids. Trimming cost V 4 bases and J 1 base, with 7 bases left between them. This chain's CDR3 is CASSYRMNTGELFF. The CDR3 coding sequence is TGTGCCAGCAGTTACAGGATGAACACCGGGGAGCTGTTTTTT.

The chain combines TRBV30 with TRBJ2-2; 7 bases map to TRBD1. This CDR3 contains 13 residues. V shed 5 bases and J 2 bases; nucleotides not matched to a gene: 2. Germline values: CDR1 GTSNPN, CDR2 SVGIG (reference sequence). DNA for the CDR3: TGTGCCTGGGAAGGGGGCAACACCGGGGAGCTGTTTTTT. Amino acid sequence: CAWEGGNTGELFF.

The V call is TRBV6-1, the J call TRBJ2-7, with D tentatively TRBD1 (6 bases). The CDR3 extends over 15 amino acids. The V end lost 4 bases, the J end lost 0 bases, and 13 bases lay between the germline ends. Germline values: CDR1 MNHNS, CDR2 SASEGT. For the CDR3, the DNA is TGTGCCAGCAGTGGCCTAACAGGGCCCTCCTACGAGCAGTACTTC. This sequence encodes CASSGLTGPSYEQYF.

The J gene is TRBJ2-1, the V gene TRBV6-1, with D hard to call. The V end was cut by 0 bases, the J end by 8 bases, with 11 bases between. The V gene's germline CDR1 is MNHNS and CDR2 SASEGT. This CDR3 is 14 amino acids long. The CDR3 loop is CASSEALQTDEQFF. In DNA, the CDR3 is TGTGCCAGCAGTGAAGCGTTACAGACCGATGAGCAGTTCTTC.